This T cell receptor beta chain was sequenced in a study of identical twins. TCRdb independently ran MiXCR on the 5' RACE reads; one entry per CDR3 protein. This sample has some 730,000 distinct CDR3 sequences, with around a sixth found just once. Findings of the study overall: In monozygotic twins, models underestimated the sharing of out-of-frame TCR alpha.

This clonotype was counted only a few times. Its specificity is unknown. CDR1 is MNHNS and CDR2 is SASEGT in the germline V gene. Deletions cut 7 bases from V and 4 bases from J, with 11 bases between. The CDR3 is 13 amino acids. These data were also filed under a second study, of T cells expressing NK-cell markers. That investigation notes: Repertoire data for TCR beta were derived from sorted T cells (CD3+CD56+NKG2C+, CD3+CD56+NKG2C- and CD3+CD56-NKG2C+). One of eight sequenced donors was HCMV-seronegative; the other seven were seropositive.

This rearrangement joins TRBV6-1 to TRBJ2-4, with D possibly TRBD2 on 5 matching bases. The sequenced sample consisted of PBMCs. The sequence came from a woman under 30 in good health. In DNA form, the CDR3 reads TGTGCCAGCACGTCGTCGGGGAAAAACATTCAGTACTTC. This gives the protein CASTSSGKNIQYF.